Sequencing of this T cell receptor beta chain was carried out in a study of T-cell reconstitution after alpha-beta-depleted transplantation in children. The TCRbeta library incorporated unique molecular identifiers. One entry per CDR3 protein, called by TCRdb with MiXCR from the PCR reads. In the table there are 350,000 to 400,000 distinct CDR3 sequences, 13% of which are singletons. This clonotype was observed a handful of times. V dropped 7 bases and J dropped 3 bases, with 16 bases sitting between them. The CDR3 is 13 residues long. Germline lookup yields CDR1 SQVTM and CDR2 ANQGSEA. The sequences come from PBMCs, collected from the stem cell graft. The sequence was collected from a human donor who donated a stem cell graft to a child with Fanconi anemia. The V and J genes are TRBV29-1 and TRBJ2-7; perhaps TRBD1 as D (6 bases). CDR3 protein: CSAGQNSYYEQYF. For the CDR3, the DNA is TGCAGCGCCGGACAGAACAGTTACTACGAGCAGTACTTC.